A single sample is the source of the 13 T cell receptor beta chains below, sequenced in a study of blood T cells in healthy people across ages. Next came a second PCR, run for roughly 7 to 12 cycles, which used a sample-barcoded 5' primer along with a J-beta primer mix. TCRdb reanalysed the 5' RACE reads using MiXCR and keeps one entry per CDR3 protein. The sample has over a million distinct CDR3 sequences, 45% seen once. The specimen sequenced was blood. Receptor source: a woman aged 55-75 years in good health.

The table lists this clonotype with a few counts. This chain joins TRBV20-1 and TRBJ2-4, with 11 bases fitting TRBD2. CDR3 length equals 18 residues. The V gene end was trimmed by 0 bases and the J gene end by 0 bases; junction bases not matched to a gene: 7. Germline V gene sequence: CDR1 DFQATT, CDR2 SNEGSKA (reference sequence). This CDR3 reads CSARDGLAGGLAKNIQYF. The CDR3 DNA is TGCAGTGCTAGAGATGGGCTAGCGGGAGGTCTAGCCAAAAACATTCAGTACTTC.

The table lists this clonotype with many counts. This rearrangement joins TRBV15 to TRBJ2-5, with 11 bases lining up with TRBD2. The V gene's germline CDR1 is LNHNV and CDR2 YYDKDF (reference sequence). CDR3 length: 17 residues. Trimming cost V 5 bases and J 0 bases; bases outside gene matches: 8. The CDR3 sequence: CATSAPTSGSHQETQYF. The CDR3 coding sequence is TGTGCCACCAGCGCCCCTACTAGCGGGAGCCACCAAGAGACCCAGTACTTC.

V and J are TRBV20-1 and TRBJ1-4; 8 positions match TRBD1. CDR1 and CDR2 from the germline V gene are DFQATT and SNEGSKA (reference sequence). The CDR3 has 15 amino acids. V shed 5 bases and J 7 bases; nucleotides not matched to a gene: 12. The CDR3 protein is CSAPPARGQVEKLFF. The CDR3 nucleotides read TGCAGTGCTCCCCCCGCCAGGGGGCAGGTTGAAAAACTGTTTTTT.

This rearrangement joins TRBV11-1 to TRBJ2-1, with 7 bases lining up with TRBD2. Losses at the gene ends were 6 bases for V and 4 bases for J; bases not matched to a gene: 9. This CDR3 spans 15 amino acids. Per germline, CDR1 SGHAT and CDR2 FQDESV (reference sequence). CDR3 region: CASRPGLAEYNEQFF. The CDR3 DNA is TGTGCCAGCAGACCCGGTCTAGCGGAATACAATGAGCAGTTCTTC.

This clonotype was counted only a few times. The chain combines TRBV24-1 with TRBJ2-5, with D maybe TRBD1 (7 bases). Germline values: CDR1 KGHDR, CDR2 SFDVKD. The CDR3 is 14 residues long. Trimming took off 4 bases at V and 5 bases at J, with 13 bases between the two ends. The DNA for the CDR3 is TGTGCCACCAGTGAGCCGACAGGGAGGGAGACCCAGTACTTC. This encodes CATSEPTGRETQYF.

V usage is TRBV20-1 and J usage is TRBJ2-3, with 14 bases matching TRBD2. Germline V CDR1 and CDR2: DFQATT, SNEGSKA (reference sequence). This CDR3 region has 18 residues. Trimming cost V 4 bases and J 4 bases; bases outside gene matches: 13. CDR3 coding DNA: TGCAGTGCTATGAGCCGTCGACTAGCGGGAGGGCCGTCAGATACGCAGTATTTT. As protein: CSAMSRRLAGGPSDTQYF.

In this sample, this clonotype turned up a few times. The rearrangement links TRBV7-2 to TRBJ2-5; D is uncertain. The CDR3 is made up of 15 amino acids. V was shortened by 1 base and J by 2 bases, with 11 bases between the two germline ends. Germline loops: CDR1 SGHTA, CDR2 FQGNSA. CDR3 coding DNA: TGTGCCAGCAGCTTAGACCCAGCGAGGCAAGAGACCCAGTACTTC. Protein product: CASSLDPARQETQYF.

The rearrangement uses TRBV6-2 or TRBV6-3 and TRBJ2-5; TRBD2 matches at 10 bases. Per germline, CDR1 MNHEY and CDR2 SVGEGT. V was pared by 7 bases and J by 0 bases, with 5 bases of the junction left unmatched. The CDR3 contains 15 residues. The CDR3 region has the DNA TGTGCCAGCACTCTAGCGGGGGACCACCAAGAGACCCAGTACTTC. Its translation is CASTLAGDHQETQYF.

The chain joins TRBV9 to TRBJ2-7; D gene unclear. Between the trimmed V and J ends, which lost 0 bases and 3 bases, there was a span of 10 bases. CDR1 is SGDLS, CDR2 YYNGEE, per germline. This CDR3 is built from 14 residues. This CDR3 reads CASSVDQAYYEQYF. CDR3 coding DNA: TGTGCCAGCAGCGTAGACCAGGCCTACTACGAGCAGTACTTC.

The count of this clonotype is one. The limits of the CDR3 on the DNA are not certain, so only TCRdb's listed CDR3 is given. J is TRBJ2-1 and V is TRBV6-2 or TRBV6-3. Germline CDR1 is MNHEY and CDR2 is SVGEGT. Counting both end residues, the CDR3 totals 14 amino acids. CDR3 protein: CASSFGNGYNEQFF.

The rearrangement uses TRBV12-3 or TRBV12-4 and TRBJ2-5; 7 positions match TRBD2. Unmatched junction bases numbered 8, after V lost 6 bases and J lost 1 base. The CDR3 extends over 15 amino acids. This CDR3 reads CASSWRGGLQETQYF. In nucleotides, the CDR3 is TGTGCCAGCAGCTGGAGGGGAGGGCTCCAAGAGACCCAGTACTTC.

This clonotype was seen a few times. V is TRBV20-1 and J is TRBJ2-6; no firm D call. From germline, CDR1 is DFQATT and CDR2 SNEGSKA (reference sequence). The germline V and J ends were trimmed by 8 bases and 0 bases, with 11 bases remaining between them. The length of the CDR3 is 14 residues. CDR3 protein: CSTFDPSGANVLTF. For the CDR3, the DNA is TGCAGTACATTCGACCCCTCTGGGGCCAACGTCCTGACTTTC.

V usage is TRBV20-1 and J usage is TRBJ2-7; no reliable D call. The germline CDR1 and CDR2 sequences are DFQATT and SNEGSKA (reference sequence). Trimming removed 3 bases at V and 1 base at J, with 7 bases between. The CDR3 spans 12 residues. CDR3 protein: CSARDPSYEQYF. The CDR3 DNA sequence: TGCAGTGCTAGGGACCCTTCCTACGAGCAGTACTTC.